The clone carrying this T cell receptor beta chain was found a few times. Its antigen is currently unknown. Researchers divided each subset's genomic DNA evenly across several immunoSEQ plates. Produced via immunoSEQ multiplex PCR; TCRdb's table is partial and in-frame only. Among about 1 million clones listed, around 74% were seen once. The data originate from a study of shared clonotypes between healthy human individuals. General study points: Despite large depth, rarefaction showed incomplete sorted-subset sequencing. Represented diversity, genetic and exposure-history alike, was limited by few donors.

This CDR3 is built from 16 residues. V shed 3 bases, J shed 10 bases, and the junction held 14 bases outside the gene matches. Germline CDR1 and CDR2: KGHSH and LQKENI. The rearrangement uses TRBV18 and TRBJ2-1; 8 positions agree with TRBD2. The TCR was taken from a man between 18 and 29 years old in good health. What was sequenced was memory CD4+ T cells sorted from blood. The subset was: CD45RA-negative fraction. CDR3 protein: CASSPPTGGSGTEQFF. The CDR3 DNA reads as TGTGCCAGCTCACCCCCGACGGGGGGGAGCGGTACAGAGCAGTTCTTC.